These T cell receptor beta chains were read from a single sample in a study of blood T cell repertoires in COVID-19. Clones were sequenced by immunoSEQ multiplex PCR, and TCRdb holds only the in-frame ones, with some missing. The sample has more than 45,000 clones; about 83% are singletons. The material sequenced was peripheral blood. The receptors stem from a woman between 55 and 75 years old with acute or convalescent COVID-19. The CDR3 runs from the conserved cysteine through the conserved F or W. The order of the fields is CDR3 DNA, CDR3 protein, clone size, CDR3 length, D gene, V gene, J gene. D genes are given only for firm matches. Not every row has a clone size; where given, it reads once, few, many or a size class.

TGTGCCAGCAGCAAGGGAATTCCGGAGGACGAGCAGTACTTC	CASSKGIPEDEQYF	-	14	-	TRBV5-6	TRBJ2-7
TGTGCCAGCAGCCTGACAGGGGGACACGAGCAGTACTTC	CASSLTGGHEQYF	-	13	TRBD1	TRBV2	TRBJ2-7
TGCGCCAGCAGCCACCTCGGACAGGGAACAGATACGCAGTATTTT	CASSHLGQGTDTQYF	-	15	TRBD1	TRBV4-1	TRBJ2-3
TGCAGCGTTCGAAGCGCCGGGATCGGCACTGAAGCTTTCTTT	CSVRSAGIGTEAFF	-	14	-	TRBV29-1	TRBJ1-1
TGTGCCAGCAGTTTGGGACAGGGCCTCGGTGGCTACACCTTC	CASSLGQGLGGYTF	-	14	TRBD1	TRBV27	TRBJ1-2
TGTGCCAGCTCCTGGACAGGGAAGGAACAGCCCCAGCATTTT	CASSWTGKEQPQHF	-	14	TRBD1	TRBV2	TRBJ1-5
TGTGCCAGCAGCTTTGGCGATACGCAGTATTTT	CASSFGDTQYF	few	11	-	TRBV5-8	TRBJ2-3
TGTGCCAGCAGCCAAGCTACAAACACCATATATTTT	CASSQATNTIYF	-	12	-	TRBV3-1/TRBV3-2	TRBJ1-3
TGTGCCAGCAGCTCATCAGGTTCTGACGAGCAGTACTTC	CASSSSGSDEQYF	-	13	-	TRBV7-3	TRBJ2-7
TGTGCCAGCAGCCCTTTTTCTCGAGATGGAAACACCATATATTTT	CASSPFSRDGNTIYF	-	15	-	TRBV7-9	TRBJ1-3
TGTGCGAGCGGACAGGCCTACGAGCAGTACTTC	CASGQAYEQYF	-	11	TRBD1	TRBV7-9	TRBJ2-7
TGTGCCAGCAGTCCAGTTCGGGGTTGGAACAATGAGCAGTTCTTC	CASSPVRGWNNEQFF	few	15	-	TRBV27	TRBJ2-1
TGTGCCACCAGCCCCCATCAGGCTTCCTTCTCCTACGAGCAGTACTTC	CATSPHQASFSYEQYF	-	16	-	TRBV15	TRBJ2-7
TGCAGTGCTAGTGCCACGGGCACTGAAGCTTTCTTT	CSASATGTEAFF	-	12	-	TRBV20-1	TRBJ1-1
TGTGCCAGTAGTATAGATCTCGCGAGCTCTTCTTCCACAGATACGCAGTATTTT	CASSIDLASSSSTDTQYF	-	18	-	TRBV19	TRBJ2-3
TGTGCCAGCAGCTCAATACAGGGAGATAAAAACACCATATATTTT	CASSSIQGDKNTIYF	-	15	-	TRBV5-6	TRBJ1-3
TGTGCCAGCAGCTTAGGACAGGTCCGGAGTGGCAATCAGCCCCAGCATTTT	CASSLGQVRSGNQPQHF	-	17	-	TRBV7-9	TRBJ1-5
TGCAGTGCTGTGACGGGGGGAAGGCAGTACTTC	CSAVTGGRQYF	once	11	TRBD2	TRBV20-1	TRBJ2-7
TGTGCCTGGATTCGCGGCGCCTCGGGCGAGCAGTACTTC	CAWIRGASGEQYF	-	13	-	TRBV30	TRBJ2-7
TGTGCCAGCAGCTTGAGACAGGTCGCCGGAACCGGGGAGCTGTTTTTT	CASSLRQVAGTGELFF	-	16	-	TRBV5-4	TRBJ2-2
TGTGCCAGCTCACTAGGGGGCGACACCGGGGAGCTGTTTTTT	CASSLGGDTGELFF	-	14	TRBD1	TRBV18	TRBJ2-2
TGTGCCAGCAGTTCGGAGGACAGGGTATTCAAGAAACTGTTTTTT	CASSSEDRVFKKLFF	-	15	TRBD1	TRBV6-6	TRBJ1-4
TGTGCCAGCAGTGAAGGGGGGTCTTACAATGAGCAGTTCTTC	CASSEGGSYNEQFF	-	14	-	TRBV25-1	TRBJ2-1
TGTGCCAGCACAAGTGGACTAGCGGGAGAGCTTGAGCAGTTCTTC	CASTSGLAGELEQFF	-	15	TRBD2	TRBV6-6	TRBJ2-1